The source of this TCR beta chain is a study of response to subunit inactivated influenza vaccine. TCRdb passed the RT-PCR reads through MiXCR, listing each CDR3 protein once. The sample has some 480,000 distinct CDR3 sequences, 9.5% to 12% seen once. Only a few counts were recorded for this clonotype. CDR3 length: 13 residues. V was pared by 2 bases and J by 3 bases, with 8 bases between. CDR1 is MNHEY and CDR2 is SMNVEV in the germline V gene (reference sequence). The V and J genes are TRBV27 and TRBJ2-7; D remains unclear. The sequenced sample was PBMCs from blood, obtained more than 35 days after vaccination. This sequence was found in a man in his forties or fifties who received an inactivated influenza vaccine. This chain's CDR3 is CASSLKADYEQYF. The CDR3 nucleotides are TGTGCCAGCAGTTTAAAGGCCGACTACGAGCAGTACTTC.